This TCR beta chain was retrieved from a study of T cells after yellow fever vaccination. Study-level information: Fractions low in cell number were prepared with SMART-Seq v4 Ultra Low Input. Study outcomes and limitations: Post-booster repertoires again held most primary-vaccination clones (just under 97% CD4, roughly 90% CD8). The secondary response peaked faster, at day 5 versus 15, but was weaker.

V was cut by 4 bases and J by 6 bases, with 18 bases left in between. Per the germline V gene, CDR1 is KGHSH and CDR2 is LQKENI. The CDR3 runs to 15 residues. A few counts support this clonotype. Its antigen is not known. Researchers made TCR cDNA using 5'RACE template switching, and this step added a universal primer site and UMIs. Via MiXCR, TCRdb re-called the 5' RACE reads, giving one row per CDR3 protein. The data hold a few hundred thousand distinct CDR3 sequences, with 4.1% observed a single time. The clonotype was recovered from a man younger than 35 who received the YFV17D yellow fever vaccine. Specimen: PBMCs, collected 5 days after the yellow fever booster vaccination. The chain uses TRBV18 and TRBJ1-2; maybe TRBD1 (5 bases). For the CDR3, the DNA is TGTGCCAGCTCACGGGAACGGGGACTTCAGAATGGCTACACCTTC. It is translated as CASSRERGLQNGYTF.